The 14 T cell receptor beta chains below come from one sample, sequenced in a study of shared clonotypes between healthy human individuals. TCRdb's table, derived via immunoSEQ multiplex PCR, lists solely in-frame clones and lacks some. Among roughly 2,000,000 clones listed, over 85% were seen once. CD45RO-negative, CCR7-positively selected cells formed the naive CD8 fraction, excluding terminally differentiated effector memory CD45RA+ cells. The sequenced material came from naive CD8+ T cells sorted from blood. Receptor source: a man younger than 35 in good health.

As to this clone: This sample includes further DNA sequences coding for the same CDR3. The chain links TRBV11-1 to TRBJ2-5, with unresolved D. This CDR3 has 12 residues. The germline V gene has CDR1 SGHAT and CDR2 FQDESV (reference sequence). V shed 1 base and J shed 2 bases, with 2 bases lying between them. The CDR3 coding sequence is TGTGCCAGCAGCTTAGGGCAAGAGACCCAGTACTTC. Its translation: CASSLGQETQYF.

This clone was seen just once. Other DNA sequences in this specimen translate into the identical CDR3. The chain joins TRBV9 to TRBJ1-2; TRBD1 is a possible D gene (5 bases). Germline values: CDR1 SGDLS, CDR2 YYNGEE. The CDR3 consists of 13 residues. V gave up 0 bases and J gave up 4 bases, with 7 bases separating them. The CDR3 DNA sequence: TGTGCCAGCAGCGTAGGCGGGGGCTATGGCTACACCTTC. This gives the protein CASSVGGGYGYTF.

CDR3 amino acids: CASSFREGNEQFF. CDR3 coding DNA: TGTGCCAGCAGCTTCAGGGAGGGCAATGAGCAGTTCTTC. The chain combines TRBV5-4 with TRBJ2-1; 7 bases are a match to TRBD2. The CDR3 length is 13 residues. Germline-derived CDR1 and CDR2 are SGHNT and YYREEE (reference sequence). V lost 2 bases, J lost 6 bases, and 2 bases stayed unmatched.

V is TRBV7-8 and J is TRBJ2-5; TRBD2 agrees at 7 bases. J was trimmed by 4 bases and V by 4 bases; bases with no gene match: 12. Germline-derived CDR1 and CDR2 are SGHVS and FQNEAQ. The CDR3 contains 16 residues. For the CDR3, the DNA is TGTGCCAGCAGCTCCCTAGGGGAGGGTACTAGAGAGACCCAGTACTTC. It encodes CASSSLGEGTRETQYF.

The table lists this clone with a count of one. J is TRBJ1-5 and V is TRBV29-1; D is unresolved. Germline CDR1 reads SQVTM; CDR2 reads ANQGSEA. V lost 2 bases to trimming and J lost 0 bases, with 20 bases between them. CDR3 length equals 18 residues. CDR3 coding DNA: TGCAGCGTTGAAAGTCTCTTAGACCCTGAAGTTAGCAATCAGCCCCAGCATTTT. Translation: CSVESLLDPEVSNQPQHF. The full variable domain, completed using reference TRBV29-1 and TRBJ1-5, is SAVISQKPSRDICQRGTSLTIQCQVDSQVTMMFWYRQQPGQSLTLIATANQGSEATYESGFVIDKFPISRPNLTFSTLTVSNMSPEDSSIYLCSVESLLDPEVSNQPQHFGDGTRLSIL.

The J gene is TRBJ1-1, the V gene TRBV18; D unresolved. CDR1 is KGHSH, CDR2 LQKENI, per germline. V lost 2 bases to trimming and J lost 0 bases, with 7 bases between them. This CDR3 region has 14 residues. The CDR3 DNA sequence: TGTGCCAGCTCACCAATGGGGTTGAACACTGAAGCTTTCTTT. Translating it yields CASSPMGLNTEAFF. The entire variable domain, with the rest obtained from reference TRBV18 and TRBJ1-1, is as follows: NAGVMQNPRHLVRRRGQEARLRCSPMKGHSHVYWYRQLPEEGLKFMVYLQKENIIDESGMPKERFSAEFPKEGPSILRIQQVVRGDSAAYFCASSPMGLNTEAFFGQGTRLTVV.

The chain is built from TRBV29-1 and TRBJ1-1; tentatively, D is TRBD1 (5 bases). The CDR3 runs 15 residues. The ends were cut back, 0 bases at V and 1 base at J, with 12 bases in the middle. Germline CDR1 is SQVTM and CDR2 is ANQGSEA. The DNA of the CDR3 is TGCAGCGTTGAAGATCCTGTGACAGAGAACACTGAAGCTTTCTTT. Its translation: CSVEDPVTENTEAFF.

The chain couples TRBV5-4 to TRBJ2-7, with D maybe TRBD2 (5 bases). Between the trimmed V and J ends, which lost 1 base and 2 bases, there was a span of 7 bases. The CDR3 consists of 13 residues. The germline V gene has CDR1 SGHNT and CDR2 YYREEE (reference sequence). DNA for the CDR3: TGTGCCAGCAGCTTGCACGGGACCTACGAGCAGTACTTC. This encodes CASSLHGTYEQYF.

On this clone itself: The same CDR3 arises from other DNA sequences in this sample as well. The V gene is TRBV7-9, the J gene TRBJ2-2; TRBD1 agrees at 9 bases. With 5 bases clipped from V and 3 bases from J, the junction kept 4 bases outside the gene matches. Germline V gene lookup returns CDR1 SEHNR and CDR2 FQNEAQ (reference sequence). This CDR3 comprises 15 residues. Here the CDR3 DNA reads TGTGCCAGCAGCCCCAGGGACAGGGACACCGGGGAGCTGTTTTTT. It is translated as CASSPRDRDTGELFF.

The gene calls are TRBV27 and TRBJ2-7; 7 positions agree with TRBD2. Germline CDR1 and CDR2: MNHEY and SMNVEV (reference sequence). The CDR3 is made up of 15 amino acids. The J segment lost 0 bases and the V segment lost 5 bases, leaving 7 bases of the junction unmatched. The CDR3 sequence is CASSTSGLFSYEQYF. CDR3 nucleotide sequence: TGTGCCAGCAGTACCTCGGGACTATTCTCCTACGAGCAGTACTTC.

The genes are TRBV27 and TRBJ2-3; 9 nucleotides align to TRBD2. The CDR3 totals 15 residues. CDR1 and CDR2 from the germline V gene are MNHEY and SMNVEV (reference sequence). Germline trimming cut 3 bases from V and 4 bases from J; bases unmatched to any gene: 5. The CDR3 region has the DNA TGTGCCAGCAGTTTTGGCGGGGGGGCGGCAGATACGCAGTATTTT. It translates to CASSFGGGAADTQYF.

Points on this clone: Other nucleotide sequences from this sample produce the same CDR3. The gene calls are TRBV27 and TRBJ2-1, with 14 nucleotides matching TRBD2. Germline trimming cut 4 bases from V and 8 bases from J; bases unmatched to any gene: 4. Germline assignment: CDR1 MNHEY and CDR2 SMNVEV (reference sequence). The CDR3 runs to 15 residues. The CDR3 bases are TGTGCCAGCAGTTCAGGGACTAGCGGGAGTGATGAGCAGTTCTTC. It encodes CASSSGTSGSDEQFF.

The V call is TRBV14, the J call TRBJ2-3; D is perhaps TRBD2 (5 bases). The CDR3 extends over 17 amino acids. Germline V gives CDR1 SGHDN, CDR2 FVKESK. V was cut by 1 base and J by 5 bases, with 19 bases left in between. The CDR3 bases are TGTGCCAGCAGCCAAGGTTCCAGCCTAATAAGCGGAGATACGCAGTATTTT. Amino acids: CASSQGSSLISGDTQYF.

The J gene is TRBJ2-7, the V gene TRBV4-3, with 8 bases fitting TRBD1. Germline V gene sequence: CDR1 LGHNA, CDR2 YSLEER. The CDR3 extends over 13 amino acids. The junction had 5 bases not matched to a gene; V was cut back by 3 bases and J by 7 bases. DNA of the CDR3: TGCGCCAGCAGCCAGGACAGGGTGAGGGAGCAGTACTTC. It is translated as CASSQDRVREQYF.